The clone carrying this T cell receptor beta chain was observed a handful of times. The target antigen is unknown. Other DNA sequences in this sample translate to the same CDR3. The germline V gene encodes CDR1 LGHNA and CDR2 YSLEER. The CDR3 sequence is 13 residues long. V was pared by 0 bases and J by 7 bases, with 7 bases between. This entry belongs to a study of T cells after posttransplantation cyclophosphamide. Study conclusions and caveats: TRB overlap between skin or GI tissue T cells and blood was limited.

Assay used: immunoSEQ multiplex PCR; TCRdb lists only in-frame clones, some missing. The sample was found to contain tens of thousands of clones, and every one recurs. The chain is built from TRBV4-3 and TRBJ1-5; no clear D gene. The sequencing input was PBMCs. The origin of this receptor is a man in his forties in good health, CMV-negative, and a related stem cell transplant donor. This CDR3 reads CASSQEPGQPQHF. Written as DNA, the CDR3 is TGCGCCAGCAGCCAAGAGCCGGGGCAGCCCCAGCATTTT.